This is a list of T cell receptor beta chains from one sample in a study of long-term antiretroviral therapy in people with HIV. The repertoire was sequenced with immunoSEQ multiplex PCR; TCRdb's copy has only in-frame clones and lacks some. The table records around 6,700 clones, 75% to 90% of them present only once. The input for sequencing was unsorted PBMCs, taken 3.7 years after starting antiretroviral therapy. These receptors all stem from a woman aged 45-65 years with HIV. Both conserved end residues are trimmed from each CDR3. Fields, in order: V gene, J gene, CDR3 protein.

V: TRBV7-8
J: TRBJ2-7
CDR3: ASSLNSYEQY

V: TRBV15
J: TRBJ2-3
CDR3: ATSRGRLAVLRDTQY

V: TRBV9
J: TRBJ1-1
CDR3: ASSVVTVGMNTEAF

V: TRBV29-1
J: TRBJ2-7
CDR3: SVEDGTSGSLAYEQY

V: TRBV10-3
J: TRBJ1-2
CDR3: AISEDAGQLYGYT

V: TRBV9
J: TRBJ2-2
CDR3: ASSYSGELF

V: TRBV29-1
J: TRBJ2-5
CDR3: SAPGGETQY

V: TRBV10-3
J: TRBJ2-1
CDR3: AISESYNQRESF

V: TRBV29-1
J: .
CDR3: SVEDGTSGSLAYEQY

V: TRBV7-8
J: TRBJ2-2
CDR3: ASSLGHTGELF

V: TRBV7-9
J: TRBJ2-5
CDR3: ATGRLQETQY

V: TRBV5-4
J: TRBJ2-2
CDR3: ASSLKAGGPTGELF

V: TRBV6-5
J: TRBJ1-5
CDR3: ASSYSDRQPQH

V: TRBV18
J: TRBJ2-2
CDR3: ASSPRDVGELF

V: TRBV5-1
J: TRBJ2-1
CDR3: ASSLGAYEQF

V: TRBV7-2
J: TRBJ2-5
CDR3: ASSLQAGRETQY

V: TRBV19
J: TRBJ2-1
CDR3: ASSRKREGPNEQF

V: TRBV7-9
J: TRBJ1-2
CDR3: ASSSGQYGYT

V: TRBV5-1
J: TRBJ1-5
CDR3: ASSLGTTTLGPSNQPQH

V: TRBV27
J: TRBJ1-2
CDR3: ASSPTLVGYGYT

V: TRBV6-5
J: TRBJ1-1
CDR3: ASCKQGMNTEAF

V: TRBV4-3
J: TRBJ2-7
CDR3: ASSQAVPPYEQY

V: TRBV15
J: TRBJ2-1
CDR3: ATSRDTYNEQF